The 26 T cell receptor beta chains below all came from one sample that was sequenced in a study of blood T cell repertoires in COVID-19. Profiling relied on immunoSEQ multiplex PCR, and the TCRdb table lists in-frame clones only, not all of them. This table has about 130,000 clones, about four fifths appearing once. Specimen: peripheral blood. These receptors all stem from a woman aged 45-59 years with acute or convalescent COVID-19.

The CDR3 is CASSPRGEANEKLFF. The CDR3 nucleotides are TGTGCCAGCTCACCACGCGGGGAGGCTAATGAAAAACTGTTTTTT. The chain has TRBV18 and TRBJ1-4; D unclear. The ends were cut back, 1 base at V and 3 bases at J, with 9 bases in the middle. The CDR3 extends over 15 amino acids. Germline assignment: CDR1 KGHSH and CDR2 LQKENI.

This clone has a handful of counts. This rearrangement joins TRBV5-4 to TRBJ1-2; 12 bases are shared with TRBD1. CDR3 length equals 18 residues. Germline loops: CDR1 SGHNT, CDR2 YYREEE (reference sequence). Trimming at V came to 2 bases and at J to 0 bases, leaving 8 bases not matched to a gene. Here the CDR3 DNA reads TGTGCCAGCAGCTTATCCGGGACAGGGGGCCCAACTAACTATGGCTACACCTTC. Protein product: CASSLSGTGGPTNYGYTF.

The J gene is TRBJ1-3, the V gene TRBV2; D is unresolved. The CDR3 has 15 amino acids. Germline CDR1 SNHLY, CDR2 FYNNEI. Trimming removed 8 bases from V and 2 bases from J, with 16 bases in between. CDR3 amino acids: CASGIEGNPGNTIYF. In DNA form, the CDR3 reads TGTGCCAGCGGTATCGAGGGTAACCCTGGAAACACCATATATTTT.

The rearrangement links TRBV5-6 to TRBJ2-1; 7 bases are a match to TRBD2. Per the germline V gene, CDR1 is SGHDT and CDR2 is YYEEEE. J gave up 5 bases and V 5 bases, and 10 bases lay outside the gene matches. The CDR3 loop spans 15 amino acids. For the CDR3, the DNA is TGTGCCAGCAGTATAGGCGGGGGAGCTAACAATGAGCAGTTCTTC. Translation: CASSIGGGANNEQFF.

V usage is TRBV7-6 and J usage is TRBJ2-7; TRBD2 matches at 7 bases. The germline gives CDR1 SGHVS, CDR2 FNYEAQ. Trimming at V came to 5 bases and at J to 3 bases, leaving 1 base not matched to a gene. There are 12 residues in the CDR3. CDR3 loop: CASSPSGYEQYF. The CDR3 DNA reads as TGTGCCAGCAGCCCTAGCGGCTACGAGCAGTACTTC.

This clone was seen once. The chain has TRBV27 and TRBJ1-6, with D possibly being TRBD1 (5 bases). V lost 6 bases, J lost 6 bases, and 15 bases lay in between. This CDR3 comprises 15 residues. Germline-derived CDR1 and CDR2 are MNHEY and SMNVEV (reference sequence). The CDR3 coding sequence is TGTGCCAGCAGGGATGATGGGGCCTCTAATTCACCCCTCCACTTT. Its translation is CASRDDGASNSPLHF.

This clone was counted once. As DNA, the CDR3 is TGTGCCAGTAGTATTAGGGGTAGGGGGCCGACTAATGAAAAACTGTTTTTT. Its translation is CASSIRGRGPTNEKLFF. The rearrangement joins TRBV19 to TRBJ1-4, with 7 bases that match TRBD1. This CDR3 spans 17 amino acids. The V gene's germline CDR1 is LNHDA and CDR2 SQIVND (reference sequence). V lost 3 bases to trimming and J lost 2 bases; unmatched junction nucleotides: 9.

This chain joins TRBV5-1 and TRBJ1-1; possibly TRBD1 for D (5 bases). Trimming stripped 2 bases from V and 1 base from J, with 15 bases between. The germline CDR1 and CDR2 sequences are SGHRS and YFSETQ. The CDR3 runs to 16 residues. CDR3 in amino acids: CASSLEAWQGNTEAFF. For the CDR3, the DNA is TGCGCCAGCAGCTTAGAGGCATGGCAGGGGAACACTGAAGCTTTCTTT.

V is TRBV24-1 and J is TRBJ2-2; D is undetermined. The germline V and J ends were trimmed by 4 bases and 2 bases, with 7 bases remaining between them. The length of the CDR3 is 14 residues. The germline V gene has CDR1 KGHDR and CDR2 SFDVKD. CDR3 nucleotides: TGTGCCACCAGTGACTTTAGAAACACCGGGGAGCTGTTTTTT. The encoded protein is CATSDFRNTGELFF.

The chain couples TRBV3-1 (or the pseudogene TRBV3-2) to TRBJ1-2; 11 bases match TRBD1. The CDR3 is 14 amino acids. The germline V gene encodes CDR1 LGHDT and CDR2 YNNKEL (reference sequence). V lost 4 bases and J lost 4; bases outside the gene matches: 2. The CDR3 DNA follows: TGTGCCAGCAGCCCGGGACAGGGGGTCTATGGCTACACCTTC. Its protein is CASSPGQGVYGYTF.

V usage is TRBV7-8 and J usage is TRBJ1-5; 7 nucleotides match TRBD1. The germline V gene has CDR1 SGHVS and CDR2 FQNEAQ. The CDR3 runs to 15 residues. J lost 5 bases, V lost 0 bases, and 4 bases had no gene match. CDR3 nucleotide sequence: TGTGCCAGCAGCTTAGCCACAGGGGAGTATCAGCCCCAGCATTTT. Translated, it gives CASSLATGEYQPQHF. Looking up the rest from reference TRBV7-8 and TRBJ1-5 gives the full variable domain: GAGVSQSPRYKVAKRGQDVALRCDPISGHVSLFWYQQALGQGPEFLTYFQNEAQLDKSGLPSDRFFAERPEGSVSTLKIQRTQQEDSAVYLCASSLATGEYQPQHFGDGTRLSIL.

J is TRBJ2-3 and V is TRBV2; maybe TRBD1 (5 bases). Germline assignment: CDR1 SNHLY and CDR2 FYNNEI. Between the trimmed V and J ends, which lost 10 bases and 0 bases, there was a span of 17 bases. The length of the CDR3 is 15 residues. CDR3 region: CAIILGRASTDTQYF. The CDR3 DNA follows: TGTGCCATCATACTTGGCAGGGCCAGCACAGATACGCAGTATTTT.

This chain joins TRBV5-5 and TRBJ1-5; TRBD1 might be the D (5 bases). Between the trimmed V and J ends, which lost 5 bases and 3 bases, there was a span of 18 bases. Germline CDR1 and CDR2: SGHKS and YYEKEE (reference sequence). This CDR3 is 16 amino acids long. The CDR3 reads CASSSGTGGLNQPQHF. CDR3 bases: TGTGCCAGCAGTTCAGGCACCGGGGGACTCAATCAGCCCCAGCATTTT.

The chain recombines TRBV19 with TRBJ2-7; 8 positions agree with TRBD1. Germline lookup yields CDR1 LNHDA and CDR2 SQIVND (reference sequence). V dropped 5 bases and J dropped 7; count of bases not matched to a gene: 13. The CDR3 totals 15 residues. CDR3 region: CASSAPGQAAWEQYF. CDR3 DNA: TGTGCCAGTAGTGCCCCGGGACAGGCGGCATGGGAGCAGTACTTC.

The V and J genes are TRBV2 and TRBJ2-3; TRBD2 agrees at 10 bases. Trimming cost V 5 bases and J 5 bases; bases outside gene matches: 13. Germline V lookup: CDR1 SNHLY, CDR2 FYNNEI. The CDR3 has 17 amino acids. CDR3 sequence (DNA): TGTGCCAGCAGTACCAGCGGGGGGGCTTCGAGTAGAGATACGCAGTATTTT. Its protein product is CASSTSGGASSRDTQYF.

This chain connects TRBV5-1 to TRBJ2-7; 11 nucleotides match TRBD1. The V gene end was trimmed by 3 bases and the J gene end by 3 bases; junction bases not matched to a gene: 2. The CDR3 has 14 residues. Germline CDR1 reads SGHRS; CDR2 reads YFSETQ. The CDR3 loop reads CASSYGTGGYEQYF. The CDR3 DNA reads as TGCGCCAGCAGCTACGGGACAGGGGGCTACGAGCAGTACTTC.

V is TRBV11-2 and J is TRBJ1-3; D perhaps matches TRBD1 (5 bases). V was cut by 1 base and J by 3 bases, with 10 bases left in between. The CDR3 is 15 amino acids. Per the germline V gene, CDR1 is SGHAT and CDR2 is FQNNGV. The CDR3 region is CASSLAGGIGNTIYF. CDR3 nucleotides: TGTGCCAGCAGCTTAGCCGGGGGAATTGGAAACACCATATATTTT. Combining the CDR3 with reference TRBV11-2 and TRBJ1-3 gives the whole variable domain EAGVAQSPRYKIIEKRQSVAFWCNPISGHATLYWYQQILGQGPKLLIQFQNNGVVDDSQLPKDRFSAERLKGVDSTLKIQPAKLEDSAVYLCASSLAGGIGNTIYFGEGSWLTVV.

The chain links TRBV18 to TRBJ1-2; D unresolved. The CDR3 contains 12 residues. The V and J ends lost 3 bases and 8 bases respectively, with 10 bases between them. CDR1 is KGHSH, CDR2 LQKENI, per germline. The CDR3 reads CASSPRDGGYTF. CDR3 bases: TGTGCCAGCTCACCCCGGGATGGAGGCTACACCTTC. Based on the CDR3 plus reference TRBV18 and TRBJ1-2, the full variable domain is NAGVMQNPRHLVRRRGQEARLRCSPMKGHSHVYWYRQLPEEGLKFMVYLQKENIIDESGMPKERFSAEFPKEGPSILRIQQVVRGDSAAYFCASSPRDGGYTFGSGTRLTVV.

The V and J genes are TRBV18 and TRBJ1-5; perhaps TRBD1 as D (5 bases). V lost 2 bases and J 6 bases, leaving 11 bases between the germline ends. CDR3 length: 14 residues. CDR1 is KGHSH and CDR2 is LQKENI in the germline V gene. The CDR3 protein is CASSPGGAGQPQHF. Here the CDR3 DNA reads TGTGCCAGCTCACCAGGCGGGGCAGGTCAGCCCCAGCATTTT. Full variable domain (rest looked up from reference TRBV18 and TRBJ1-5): NAGVMQNPRHLVRRRGQEARLRCSPMKGHSHVYWYRQLPEEGLKFMVYLQKENIIDESGMPKERFSAEFPKEGPSILRIQQVVRGDSAAYFCASSPGGAGQPQHFGDGTRLSIL.

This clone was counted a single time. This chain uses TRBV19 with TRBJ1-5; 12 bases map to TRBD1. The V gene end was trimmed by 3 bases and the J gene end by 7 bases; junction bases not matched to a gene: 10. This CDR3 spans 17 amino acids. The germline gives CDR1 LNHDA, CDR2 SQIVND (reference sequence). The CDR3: CASSIIGGTGGGQPQHF. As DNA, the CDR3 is TGTGCCAGTAGTATTATCGGTGGGACAGGGGGCGGCCAGCCCCAGCATTTT.

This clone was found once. CDR3 in DNA: TGTGCCAGCAGCTTAGAGGGGGCAGGGTATGGCTACACCTTC. It specifies CASSLEGAGYGYTF. The rearrangement links TRBV11-2 to TRBJ1-2; tentatively, D is TRBD1 (6 bases). CDR3 length: 14 residues. CDR1 is SGHAT, CDR2 FQNNGV, per germline. Trimming removed 0 bases from V and 5 bases from J, with 10 bases in between.

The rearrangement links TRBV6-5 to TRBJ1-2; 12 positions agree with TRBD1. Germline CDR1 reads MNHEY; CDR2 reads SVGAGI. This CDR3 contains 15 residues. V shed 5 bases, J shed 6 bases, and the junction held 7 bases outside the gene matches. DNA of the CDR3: TGTGCCAGCAGTCCCAGGGGACAGGGGGCGAATGGCTACACCTTC. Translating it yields CASSPRGQGANGYTF.

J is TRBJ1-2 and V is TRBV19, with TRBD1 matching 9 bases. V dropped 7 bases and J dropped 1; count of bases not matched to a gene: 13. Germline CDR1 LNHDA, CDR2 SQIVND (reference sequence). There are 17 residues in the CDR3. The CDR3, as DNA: TGTGCCAGTAAATCTCGGACAGGGGAAAGGGGTAACTATGGCTACACCTTC. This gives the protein CASKSRTGERGNYGYTF.

As DNA, the CDR3 is TGTGCCAGCAGCTTACGTACAGGGAAGTATAGCAATCAGCCCCAGCATTTT. Amino acid sequence: CASSLRTGKYSNQPQHF. The chain joins TRBV7-2 to TRBJ1-5; tentative D call: TRBD1 (6 bases). The V and J ends lost 2 bases and 0 bases respectively, with 14 bases between them. The CDR3 spans 17 residues. The germline CDR1 and CDR2 sequences are SGHTA and FQGNSA.

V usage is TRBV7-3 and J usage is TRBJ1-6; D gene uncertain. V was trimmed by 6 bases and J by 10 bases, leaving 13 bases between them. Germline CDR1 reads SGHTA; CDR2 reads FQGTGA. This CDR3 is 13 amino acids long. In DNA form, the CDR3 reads TGTGCCAGCAGTTCCGATTCAGTCTCACCCCTCCACTTT. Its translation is CASSSDSVSPLHF.

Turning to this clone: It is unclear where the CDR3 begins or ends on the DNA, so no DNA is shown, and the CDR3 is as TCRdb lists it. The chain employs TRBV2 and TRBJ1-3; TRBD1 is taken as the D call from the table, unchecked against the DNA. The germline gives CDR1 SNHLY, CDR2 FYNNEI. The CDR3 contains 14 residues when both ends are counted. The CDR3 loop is CASILGAAGNTIYF.